This paragraph covers one T cell receptor beta chain sequence. This sample is drawn from a study of shared clonotypes between healthy human individuals. This table comes from immunoSEQ multiplex PCR, and its TCRdb copy is limited to in-frame clones, with some not included. The sample gives about 2.3 million clones, roughly 90% of which show up once; about 0.41% is in the top ten. CDR1 MDHEN and CDR2 SYDVKM come from the germline V gene. The CDR3 has 14 amino acids. V lost 2 bases, J lost 9 bases, and 14 bases lay in between. The specimen was naive CD4+ T cells from PBMCs. Described subset: CD45RA+ positively selected. The clonotype originates from a man younger than 35 in good health. Some clones in this sample may be carry-over from other donors' samples. The chain has TRBV28 and TRBJ2-1; tentative D call: TRBD2 (7 bases). CDR3: CASSLIGGGSEQFF. CDR3 nucleotide sequence: TGTGCCAGCAGTTTAATCGGCGGGGGCTCTGAGCAGTTCTTC.